This is a list of T cell receptor beta chains from one sample in a study of cytomegalovirus exposure and HLA in healthy donors. The data were produced by immunoSEQ multiplex PCR, yet TCRdb's version contains in-frame clones alone and is incomplete. Of a few hundred thousand clones listed, approximately 88% are singletons. Material: PBMCs. All receptors derive from a woman aged 18-30 years in good health and CMV-seronegative. Each CDR3 is given without its conserved first and last residue. The order of the fields is J gene, CDR3 length, clone size, V gene, CDR3 protein. Where a row states a size, it is once, few, many or the class of an expanded clone; other rows omit it.

j_call: TRBJ1-1; cdr3_length: 12; clone_size: once; v_call: TRBV27; cdr3_aa: ASSRFTGATEAF
j_call: TRBJ2-7; cdr3_length: 13; clone_size: NA; v_call: TRBV28; cdr3_aa: ASSSPRGRFDEQY
j_call: TRBJ1-2; cdr3_length: 16; clone_size: NA; v_call: TRBV7-2; cdr3_aa: ASSQTWGQGMLNYGYT
j_call: TRBJ2-5; cdr3_length: 11; clone_size: NA; v_call: TRBV9; cdr3_aa: ASSGGIGETQY
j_call: TRBJ2-2; cdr3_length: 14; clone_size: once; v_call: TRBV28; cdr3_aa: ASSSVVEGDTGELF
j_call: TRBJ2-3; cdr3_length: 15; clone_size: NA; v_call: TRBV4-3; cdr3_aa: ASSQGGTSGITDTQY
j_call: TRBJ2-7; cdr3_length: 14; clone_size: NA; v_call: TRBV5-1; cdr3_aa: ASSLGSGQGSYEQY
j_call: TRBJ2-7; cdr3_length: 12; clone_size: NA; v_call: TRBV6-5; cdr3_aa: ASKPARGSYEQY
j_call: TRBJ2-7; cdr3_length: 14; clone_size: once; v_call: TRBV9; cdr3_aa: ASSSRSGRGSDEQY
j_call: TRBJ2-4; cdr3_length: 12; clone_size: NA; v_call: TRBV19; cdr3_aa: ASRAGTAKNIQY
j_call: TRBJ1-2; cdr3_length: 14; clone_size: NA; v_call: TRBV15; cdr3_aa: ATSRAVRGLGYGYT
j_call: TRBJ1-5; cdr3_length: 12; clone_size: few; v_call: TRBV28; cdr3_aa: ASSSGQINQPQH